This T cell receptor beta chain is drawn from a study of T-cell memory formation after mild COVID-19 (dated by TCRdb to the early 2020s). In the study overall: Most TCR sequence clusters were specific to one of the two donors. In a couple of donors, T-cell clones that expanded and contracted after mild COVID-19 were tracked by sequencing TCRalpha and TCRbeta repertoires over time. Two young, previously healthy adult volunteers, one female and one male, were included in the cohort. Points the paper makes about the study in general: The study included only a couple of mild cases, and larger cohorts that include severe cases with pre-infection samples were judged to be necessary. Clones contracting from day 15 to 85 had balanced CD4/CD8 phenotypes, while a second wave expanding from day 15 to 37 was biased towards CD4+. The second-wave clones that peaked on day 37 were not confirmed to be SARS-CoV-2 specific. Contracting CD4+ clones appeared mostly in the CM and EM memory subsets, whereas CD8+ clones were enriched in EMRA. Some responding clones were detected in pre-infection memory, which suggested that pre-existing cross-reactive memory T cells had joined the SARS-CoV-2 response.

The reads were generated on an Illumina NovaSeq 6000. TCRalpha and TCRbeta cDNA libraries were built by 5'RACE with constant-segment primers, adding sample barcodes and unique molecular identifiers. Trizol reagent was used to extract RNA from every sample. The libraries were amplified in two PCR steps, and the second step added a second sample barcode and Illumina TruSeq adapters. Sequencing of libraries was performed on an Illumina NovaSeq with 2 x 150 bp paired-end reads. Under the source paper's analysis protocol: With migec v1.2.7, reads were demultiplexed and then collapsed into UMI-guided consensus sequences. Using mixcr v2.1.11, UMI consensuses were aligned to TRA and TRB V and J templates and then assembled into clonotypes. Expanded or contracted clonotypes were those called significant by both edgeR and NoisET, with noise models trained on biological replicates. edgeR calls used a false discovery rate-adjusted p below 0.01 and a log2 fold-change threshold of 1. PCA with hierarchical clustering of max-normalized trajectories of the 1000 most abundant clonotypes was used as exploratory dynamics analysis. Each responding clone was given a CD4 or CD8 phenotype based on the CD4+ and CD8+ repertoires, which had been sequenced separately. TCRdb's own reprocessing of the public reads used fastp at Q25 and MiXCR and kept productive beta chains. A single entry per CDR3 protein holds the most common genes and DNA from its merged rows. None of the V and J calls come from the authors' own analysis; TCRdb made them. A total of 500,000 to 600,000 distinct CDR3 sequences appear in this sample, 15% to 20% of them only once. Around 12% of the sample is taken by the ten largest.

To note about this clonotype: What antigen it recognizes has not been identified. The record has no base qualities; no much larger clone is one base away.

PBMCs were isolated by Ficoll-Paque density gradient centrifugation. V was cut back by 6 bases and J by 8 bases, leaving a gap of 22 bases between them. CDR1 and CDR2 (MNHEY, SVGAGI) derive from the germline V gene. There are 15 amino acids in the CDR3, from cysteine to phenylalanine inclusive. The entry retains the CDR3 DNA only, 45 bases that are in frame from base 1. The sequence was collected from an adult woman who had mild COVID-19 (a few samples of this study predate the infection). The sample titles of this study are shuffled in the database, so cell type and time point are left out; the donor was told from shared clones. The chain is made from TRBV6-5 and TRBJ1-2; the D gene is possibly TRBD1, with 5 bases matching. Sequenced: PBMCs or a T cell subset sorted from them (not recorded which). The sequenced DNA: TGTGCCAGCAGCCCAGGGACTCCCTCTAAGGGGGGCTACACCTTC. Translated, it gives CASSPGTPSKGGYTF.